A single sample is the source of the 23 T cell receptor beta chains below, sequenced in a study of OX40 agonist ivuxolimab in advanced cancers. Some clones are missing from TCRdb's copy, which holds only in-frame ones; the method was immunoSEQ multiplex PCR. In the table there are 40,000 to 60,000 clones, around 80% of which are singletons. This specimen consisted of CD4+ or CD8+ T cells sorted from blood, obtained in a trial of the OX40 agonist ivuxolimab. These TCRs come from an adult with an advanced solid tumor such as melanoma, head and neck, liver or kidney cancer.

The CDR3 loop reads CAISGGTTLDTQYF. CDR3 in DNA: TGTGCCATCAGTGGGGGGACTACCCTGGATACGCAGTATTTT. The chain combines TRBV10-3 with TRBJ2-3; TRBD2 agrees at 7 bases. Germline CDR1 ENHRY, CDR2 SYGVKD. The V gene end was trimmed by 4 bases and the J gene end by 6 bases; junction bases not matched to a gene: 7. This CDR3 comprises 14 residues.

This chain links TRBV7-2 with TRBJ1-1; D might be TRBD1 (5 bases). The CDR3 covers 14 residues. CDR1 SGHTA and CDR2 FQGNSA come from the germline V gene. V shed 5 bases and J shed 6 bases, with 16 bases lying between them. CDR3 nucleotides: TGTGCCAGCAGCACCCGCCACGGGGCCGCTGAAGCTTTCTTT. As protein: CASSTRHGAAEAFF.

CDR3 bases: TGTGCCAGTAGTAGAGGGAGGCCCCCGTACGAGCAGTACTTC. It translates to CASSRGRPPYEQYF. The genes are TRBV19 and TRBJ2-7; possible D gene TRBD2, 6 bases. The germline CDR1 and CDR2 sequences are LNHDA and SQIVND (reference sequence). The length of the CDR3 is 14 residues. V lost 4 bases and J lost 4, with 14 bases in between.

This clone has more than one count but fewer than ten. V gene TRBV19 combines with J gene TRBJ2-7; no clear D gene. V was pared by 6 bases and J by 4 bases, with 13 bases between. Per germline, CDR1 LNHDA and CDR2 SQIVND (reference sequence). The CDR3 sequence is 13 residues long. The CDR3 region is CASRPDGSYEQYF. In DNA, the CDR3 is TGTGCCAGTAGGCCGGACGGATCTTACGAGCAGTACTTC.

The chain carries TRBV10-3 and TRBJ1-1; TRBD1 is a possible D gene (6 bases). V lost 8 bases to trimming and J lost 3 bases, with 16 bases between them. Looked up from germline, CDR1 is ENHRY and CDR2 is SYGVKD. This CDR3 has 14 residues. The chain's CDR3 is CAIGEQGEDTEAFF. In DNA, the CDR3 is TGTGCCATCGGGGAACAGGGAGAGGACACTGAAGCTTTCTTT.

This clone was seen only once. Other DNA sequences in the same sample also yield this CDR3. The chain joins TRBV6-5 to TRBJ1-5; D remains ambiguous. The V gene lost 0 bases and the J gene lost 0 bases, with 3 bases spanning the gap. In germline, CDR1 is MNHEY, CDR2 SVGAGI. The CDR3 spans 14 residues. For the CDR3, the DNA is TGTGCCAGCAGTTACTCTCTTAGCAATCAGCCCCAGCATTTT. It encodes CASSYSLSNQPQHF.

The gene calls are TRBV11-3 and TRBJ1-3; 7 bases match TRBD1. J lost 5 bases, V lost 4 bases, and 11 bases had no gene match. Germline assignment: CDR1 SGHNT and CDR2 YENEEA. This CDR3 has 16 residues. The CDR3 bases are TGTGCCAGCAGCTATCCCGGGACAGATTATAGAAACACCATATATTTT. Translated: CASSYPGTDYRNTIYF.

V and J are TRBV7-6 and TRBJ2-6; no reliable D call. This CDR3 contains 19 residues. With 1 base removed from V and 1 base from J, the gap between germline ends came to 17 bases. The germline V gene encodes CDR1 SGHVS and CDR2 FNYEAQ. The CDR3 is CASSLDTGVGLSGANVLTF. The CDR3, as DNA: TGTGCCAGCAGCTTAGATACCGGCGTGGGCCTTTCTGGGGCCAACGTCCTGACTTTC.

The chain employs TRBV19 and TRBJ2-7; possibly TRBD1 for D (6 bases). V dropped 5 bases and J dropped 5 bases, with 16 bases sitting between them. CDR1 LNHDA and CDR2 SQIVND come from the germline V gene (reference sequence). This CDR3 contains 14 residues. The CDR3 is CASSSRQATHEQYF. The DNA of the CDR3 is TGTGCCAGTAGTTCGCGACAGGCGACTCACGAGCAGTACTTC.

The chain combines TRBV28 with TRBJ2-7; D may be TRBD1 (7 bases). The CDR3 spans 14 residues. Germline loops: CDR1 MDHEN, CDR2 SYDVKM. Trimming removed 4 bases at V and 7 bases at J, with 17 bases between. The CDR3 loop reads CASSWGTAGGEQYF. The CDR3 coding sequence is TGTGCCAGCAGTTGGGGGACAGCCGGAGGGGAGCAGTACTTC.

The CDR3 is CASSVLTGRIAGEPKEQYF. The CDR3 nucleotides read TGTGCCAGCAGCGTCCTGACAGGGAGGATAGCGGGGGAACCGAAGGAGCAGTACTTC. The chain combines TRBV5-6 with TRBJ2-7, with 9 bases lining up with TRBD2. There are 19 residues in the CDR3. The junction had 24 bases not matched to a gene; V was cut back by 4 bases and J by 7 bases. The germline V gene encodes CDR1 SGHDT and CDR2 YYEEEE.

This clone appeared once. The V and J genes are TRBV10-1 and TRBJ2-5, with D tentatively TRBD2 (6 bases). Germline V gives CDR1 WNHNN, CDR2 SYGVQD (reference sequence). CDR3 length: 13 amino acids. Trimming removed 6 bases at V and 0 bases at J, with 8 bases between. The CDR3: CASSRGNQETQYF. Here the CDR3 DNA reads TGCGCCAGCAGCCGGGGGAACCAAGAGACCCAGTACTTC.

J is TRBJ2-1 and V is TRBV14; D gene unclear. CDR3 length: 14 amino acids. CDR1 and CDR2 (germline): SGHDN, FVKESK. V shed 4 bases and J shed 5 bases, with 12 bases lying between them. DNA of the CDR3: TGTGCCAGCAGCCGCCGAATCCGGGACAATGAGCAGTTCTTC. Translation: CASSRRIRDNEQFF.

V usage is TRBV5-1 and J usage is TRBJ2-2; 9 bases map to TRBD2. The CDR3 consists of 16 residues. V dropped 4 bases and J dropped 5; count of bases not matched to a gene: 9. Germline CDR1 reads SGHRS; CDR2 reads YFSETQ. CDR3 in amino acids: CASSRSSGSGTGELFF. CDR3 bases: TGCGCCAGCAGCCGGAGTAGCGGGAGTGGGACCGGGGAGCTGTTTTTT. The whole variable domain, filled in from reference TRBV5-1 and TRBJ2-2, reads KAGVTQTPRYLIKTRGQQVTLSCSPISGHRSVSWYQQTPGQGLQFLFEYFSETQRNKGNFPGRFSGRQFSNSRSEMNVSTLELGDSALYLCASSRSSGSGTGELFFGEGSRLTVL.

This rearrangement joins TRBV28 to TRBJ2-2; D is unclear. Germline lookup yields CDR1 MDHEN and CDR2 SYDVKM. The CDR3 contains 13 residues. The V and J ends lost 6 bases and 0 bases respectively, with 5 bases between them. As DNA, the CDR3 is TGTGCCAGCAGGCACTCGAACACCGGGGAGCTGTTTTTT. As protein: CASRHSNTGELFF.

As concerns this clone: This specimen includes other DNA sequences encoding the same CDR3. The CDR3 loop reads CASSLSTDTQYF. The DNA for the CDR3 is TGCGCCAGCAGCTTGTCGACAGATACGCAGTATTTT. The chain combines TRBV5-1 with TRBJ2-3; D remains ambiguous. V dropped 1 base and J dropped 3 bases, with 3 bases sitting between them. Germline V gene data show CDR1 as SGHRS and CDR2 as YFSETQ. This CDR3 comprises 12 residues.

The CDR3 protein is CASMRRFPYTDEQFF. The CDR3 region has the DNA TGTGCCAGCATGAGGCGGTTCCCTTACACGGATGAGCAGTTCTTC. The gene calls are TRBV28 and TRBJ2-1; D remains unclear. This CDR3 has 15 amino acids. V was cut by 7 bases and J by 8 bases, with 21 bases left in between. Germline V lookup: CDR1 MDHEN, CDR2 SYDVKM. Combining the CDR3 with reference TRBV28 and TRBJ2-1 gives the whole variable domain DVKVTQSSRYLVKRTGEKVFLECVQDMDHENMFWYRQDPGLGLRLIYFSYDVKMKEKGDIPEGYSVSREKKERFSLILESASTNQTSMYLCASMRRFPYTDEQFFGPGTRLTVL.

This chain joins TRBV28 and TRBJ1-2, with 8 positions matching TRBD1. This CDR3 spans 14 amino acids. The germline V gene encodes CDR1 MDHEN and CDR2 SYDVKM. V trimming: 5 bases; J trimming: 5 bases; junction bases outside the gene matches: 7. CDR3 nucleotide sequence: TGTGCCAGCAGTCCGCGACAGGGGAGGTATGGCTACACCTTC. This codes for CASSPRQGRYGYTF.

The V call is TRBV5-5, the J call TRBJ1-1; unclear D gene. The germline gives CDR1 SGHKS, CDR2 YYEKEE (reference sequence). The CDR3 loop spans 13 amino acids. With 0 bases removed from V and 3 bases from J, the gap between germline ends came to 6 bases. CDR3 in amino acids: CASSLEQYTEAFF. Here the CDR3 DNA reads TGTGCCAGCAGCTTGGAACAGTACACTGAAGCTTTCTTT.

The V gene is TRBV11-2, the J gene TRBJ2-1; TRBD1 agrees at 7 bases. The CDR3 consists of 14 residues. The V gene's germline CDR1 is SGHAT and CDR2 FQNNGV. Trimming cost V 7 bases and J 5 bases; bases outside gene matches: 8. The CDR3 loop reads CASKLDRSHNEQFF. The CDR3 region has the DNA TGTGCCAGCAAACTGGACAGGAGCCACAATGAGCAGTTCTTC.

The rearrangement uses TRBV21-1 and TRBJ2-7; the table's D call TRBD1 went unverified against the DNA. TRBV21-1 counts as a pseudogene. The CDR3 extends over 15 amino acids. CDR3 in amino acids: CASSVPLGQGDEQYF. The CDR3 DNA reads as TGTGCCAGCAGCGTCCCCTTGGGACAGGGGGACGAGCAGTACTTC.

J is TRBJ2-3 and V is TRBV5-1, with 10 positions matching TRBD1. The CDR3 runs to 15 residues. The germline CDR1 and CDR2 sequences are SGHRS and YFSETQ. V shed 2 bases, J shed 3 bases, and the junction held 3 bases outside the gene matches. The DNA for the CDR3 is TGCGCCAGCAGCTTTTTGGGACAGGGGACAGATACGCAGTATTTT. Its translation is CASSFLGQGTDTQYF.

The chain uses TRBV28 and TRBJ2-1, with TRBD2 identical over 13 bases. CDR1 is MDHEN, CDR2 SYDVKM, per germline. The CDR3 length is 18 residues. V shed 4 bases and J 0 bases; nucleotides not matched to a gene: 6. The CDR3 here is CASSSVWTSGSSYNEQFF. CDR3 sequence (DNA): TGTGCCAGCAGTTCTGTATGGACTAGCGGGAGCTCCTACAATGAGCAGTTCTTC.